These T cell receptor beta chains were read from a single sample in a study of blood T cell repertoires in COVID-19. The assay was immunoSEQ multiplex PCR, and TCRdb's table has in-frame clones only and misses some. This table holds hundreds of thousands of clones, roughly 88% found once. What was sequenced was peripheral blood. The receptor source for this set is a man aged 35 to 55 with acute or convalescent COVID-19. The CDR3 runs from the conserved cysteine through the conserved F or W. D genes are given only for firm matches. Size values are once, few and many counts, or a class for expanded clones, and some rows have none.

v_gene	d_gene	j_gene	abundance	CDR3aa	CDR3nt
TRBV19	-	TRBJ2-1	-	CASSIRRQDLGDEQFF	TGTGCCAGTAGTATCCGCCGACAGGATCTAGGGGATGAGCAGTTCTTC
TRBV10-2	-	TRBJ2-4	-	CASSEVSGGNIQYF	TGCGCCAGCAGTGAGGTTAGCGGTGGAAACATTCAGTACTTC
TRBV29-1	-	TRBJ2-5	-	CSVYPQGPGWETQYF	TGCAGCGTTTATCCGCAGGGGCCGGGGTGGGAGACCCAGTACTTC
TRBV7-2	-	TRBJ1-1	-	CASSTGPNTEAFF	TGTGCCAGCAGCACTGGGCCGAACACTGAAGCTTTCTTT
TRBV19	-	TRBJ2-1	few	CASSIQGYNEQFF	TGTGCCAGTAGTATACAGGGGTACAATGAGCAGTTCTTC
TRBV5-1	-	TRBJ2-3	few	CASSLGLAASTDTQYF	TGCGCCAGCAGCTTGGGGTTAGCGGCTAGCACAGATACGCAGTATTTT
TRBV5-1	-	TRBJ1-5	few	CASSLDWENQPQHF	TGCGCCAGCAGCTTGGATTGGGAGAATCAGCCCCAGCATTTT
TRBV19	-	TRBJ2-5	-	CASSPLGGGETQYF	TGTGCCAGTAGTCCCCTGGGAGGAGGAGAGACCCAGTACTTC
TRBV5-4	TRBD1	TRBJ1-2	few	CASSPEQGVDYGYTF	TGTGCCAGCAGCCCTGAACAGGGGGTTGACTATGGCTACACCTTC
TRBV6-5	-	TRBJ2-1	-	CASSYRSGEQFF	TGTGCCAGCAGTTACAGGTCGGGTGAGCAGTTCTTC
TRBV4-2	-	TRBJ1-2	-	CASSLSTDSPYGYTF	TGTGCCAGCAGCCTTTCGACAGACAGCCCATATGGCTACACCTTC
TRBV1	-	TRBJ2-7	-	CTSDRSKGLAKKRSSYEQYF	TGCACCAGCGACCGGAGCAAAGGACTAGCGAAAAAAAGGAGCTCCTACGAGCAGTACTTC
TRBV3-1/TRBV3-2	TRBD1	TRBJ2-1	-	CASSQGAGKGHNEQFF	TGTGCCAGCAGTCAGGGGGCGGGGAAGGGGCACAATGAGCAGTTCTTC
TRBV5-1	TRBD2	TRBJ2-7	-	CASSPTSGTYEQYF	TGCGCCAGCAGCCCAACTAGCGGGACCTACGAGCAGTACTTC
TRBV7-9	-	TRBJ1-1	-	CASSIYSNWGQGTEAFF	TGTGCCAGCAGCATATATTCAAATTGGGGCCAAGGCACTGAAGCTTTCTTT
TRBV27	-	TRBJ1-2	-	CASSLSSGQGIYGYTF	TGTGCCAGCAGTTTATCGTCCGGCCAGGGGATCTATGGCTACACCTTC
TRBV7-2	-	TRBJ1-2	-	CASSSSGGNYGYTF	TGTGCCAGCAGCTCCAGCGGGGGGAACTATGGCTACACCTTC
TRBV5-6	TRBD1	TRBJ2-2	-	CASSLRPLGQGGNGELFF	TGTGCCAGCAGCTTACGACCCCTAGGACAGGGCGGGAACGGGGAGCTGTTTTTT
TRBV19	-	TRBJ1-1	-	CASSIIRARGGTEAFF	TGTGCCAGTAGTATAATTCGGGCGAGGGGGGGCACTGAAGCTTTCTTT
TRBV24-1	TRBD2	TRBJ2-4	-	CATIQAGGFTKNIQYF	TGTGCCACCATCCAGGCGGGGGGGTTCACCAAAAACATTCAGTACTTC
TRBV5-1	TRBD2	TRBJ2-1	-	CASSLTGAGGYNEQFF	TGCGCCAGCAGCCTAACGGGAGCCGGGGGGTACAATGAGCAGTTCTTC
TRBV29-1	TRBD1	TRBJ1-4	-	CSVLYRGPNEKLFF	TGCAGCGTTCTCTACAGGGGGCCTAATGAAAAACTGTTTTTT
TRBV19	-	TRBJ2-7	-	CASTDTSGYEQYF	TGTGCCAGTACCGATACTTCGGGGTACGAGCAGTACTTC
TRBV14	TRBD1	TRBJ1-2	once	CASSQVPGQAYGYTF	TGTGCCAGCAGCCAAGTCCCGGGACAGGCCTATGGCTACACCTTC
TRBV2	-	TRBJ1-1	-	CASSEGGTKRAFF	TGTGCCAGCAGTGAAGGGGGGACAAAGAGGGCTTTCTTT
TRBV3-1/TRBV3-2	-	TRBJ2-1	-	CASSQQVSSYNEQFF	TGTGCCAGCAGCCAACAGGTAAGCTCCTACAATGAGCAGTTCTTC
TRBV9	-	TRBJ2-3	-	CASSPDTQGGFTDTQYF	TGTGCCAGCAGCCCCGACACCCAGGGGGGATTCACAGATACGCAGTATTTT
TRBV6-1	-	TRBJ1-5	-	CASSWTVDQPQHF	TGTGCCAGCAGCTGGACAGTGGATCAGCCCCAGCATTTT
TRBV3-1/TRBV3-2	-	TRBJ2-7	-	CASSQDASTYEQYF	TGTGCCAGCAGCCAAGATGCCTCTACCTACGAGCAGTACTTC
TRBV5-1	TRBD2	TRBJ2-3	-	CASSLYVDTSGSTDTQYF	TGCGCCAGCAGCTTGTACGTGGATACTAGCGGGAGCACAGATACGCAGTATTTT
TRBV4-2	TRBD1	TRBJ2-1	-	CASSQGQSYNEQFF	TGTGCCAGCAGCCAGGGACAGAGTTACAATGAGCAGTTCTTC
TRBV24-1	-	TRBJ2-3	-	CATSEGAGVPDTQYF	TGTGCCACCAGTGAAGGAGCAGGGGTTCCAGATACGCAGTATTTT
TRBV4-1	-	TRBJ2-7	-	CASSLNQDTTLYEQYF	TGCGCCAGCAGCCTAAACCAGGACACAACTCTCTACGAGCAGTACTTC
TRBV18	TRBD1	TRBJ1-1	-	CASSPGTGVRTEAFF	TGTGCCAGCTCACCAGGTACAGGGGTGAGGACTGAAGCTTTCTTT